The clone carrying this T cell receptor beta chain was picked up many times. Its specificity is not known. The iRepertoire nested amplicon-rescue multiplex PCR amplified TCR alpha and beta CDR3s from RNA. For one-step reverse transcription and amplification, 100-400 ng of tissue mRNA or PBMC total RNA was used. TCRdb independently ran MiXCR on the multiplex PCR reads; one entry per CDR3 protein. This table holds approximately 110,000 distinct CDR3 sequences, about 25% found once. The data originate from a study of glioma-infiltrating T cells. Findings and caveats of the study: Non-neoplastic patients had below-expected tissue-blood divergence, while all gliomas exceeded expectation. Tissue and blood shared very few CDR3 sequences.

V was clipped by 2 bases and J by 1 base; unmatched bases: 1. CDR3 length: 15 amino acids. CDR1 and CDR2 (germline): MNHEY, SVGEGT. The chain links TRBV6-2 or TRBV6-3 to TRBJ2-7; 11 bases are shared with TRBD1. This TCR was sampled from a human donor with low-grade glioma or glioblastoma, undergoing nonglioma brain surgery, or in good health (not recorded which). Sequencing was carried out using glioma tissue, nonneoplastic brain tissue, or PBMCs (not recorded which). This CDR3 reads CASSYGQGASYEQYF. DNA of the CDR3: TGTGCCAGCAGTTACGGACAGGGGGCTTCCTACGAGCAGTACTTC.